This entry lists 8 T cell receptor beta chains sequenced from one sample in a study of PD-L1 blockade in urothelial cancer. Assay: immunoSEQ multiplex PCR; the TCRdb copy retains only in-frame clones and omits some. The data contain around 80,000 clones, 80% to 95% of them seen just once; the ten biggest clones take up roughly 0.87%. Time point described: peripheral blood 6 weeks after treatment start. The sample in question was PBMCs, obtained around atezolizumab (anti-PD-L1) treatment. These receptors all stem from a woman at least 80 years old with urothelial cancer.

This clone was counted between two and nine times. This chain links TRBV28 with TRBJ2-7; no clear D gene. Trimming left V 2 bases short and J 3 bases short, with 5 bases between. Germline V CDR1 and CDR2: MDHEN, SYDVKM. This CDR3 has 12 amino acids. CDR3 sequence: CASSLEHYEQYF. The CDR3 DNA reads TGTGCCAGCAGTTTAGAGCACTACGAGCAGTACTTC.

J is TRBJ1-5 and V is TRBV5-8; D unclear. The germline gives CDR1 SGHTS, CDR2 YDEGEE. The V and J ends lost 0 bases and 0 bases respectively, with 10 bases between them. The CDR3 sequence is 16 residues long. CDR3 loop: CASSLAMAPSNQPQHF. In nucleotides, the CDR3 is TGTGCCAGCAGCTTGGCAATGGCACCTAGCAATCAGCCCCAGCATTTT.

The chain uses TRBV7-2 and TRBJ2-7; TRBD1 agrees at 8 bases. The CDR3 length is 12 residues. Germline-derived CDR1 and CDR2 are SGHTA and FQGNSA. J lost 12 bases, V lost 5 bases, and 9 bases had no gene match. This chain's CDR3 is CASSHTSGGRYF. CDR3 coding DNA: TGTGCCAGCAGCCATACGTCAGGGGGCAGGTACTTC.

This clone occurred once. CDR3 residues: CASSPGTGLYGYTF. CDR3 in DNA: TGTGCCAGCAGCCCCGGGACAGGGTTATATGGCTACACCTTC. The V and J genes are TRBV7-9 and TRBJ1-2, with 9 bases aligning to TRBD1. Germline CDR1 SEHNR, CDR2 FQNEAQ (reference sequence). This CDR3 region has 14 residues. The V gene end was trimmed by 5 bases and the J gene end by 5 bases; junction bases not matched to a gene: 6. Full variable domain (missing parts from reference TRBV7-9 and TRBJ1-2): DTGVSQNPRHKITKRGQNVTFRCDPISEHNRLYWYRQTLGQGPEFLTYFQNEAQLEKSRLLSDRFSAERPKGSFSTLEIQRTEQGDSAMYLCASSPGTGLYGYTFGSGTRLTVV.

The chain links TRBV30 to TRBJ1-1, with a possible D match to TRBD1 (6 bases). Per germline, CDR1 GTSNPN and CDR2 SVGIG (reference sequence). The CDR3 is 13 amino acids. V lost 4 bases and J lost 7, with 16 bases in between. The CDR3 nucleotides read TGTGCCTGGAACCCACAGGGAGTATATGAAGCTTTCTTT. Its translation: CAWNPQGVYEAFF.

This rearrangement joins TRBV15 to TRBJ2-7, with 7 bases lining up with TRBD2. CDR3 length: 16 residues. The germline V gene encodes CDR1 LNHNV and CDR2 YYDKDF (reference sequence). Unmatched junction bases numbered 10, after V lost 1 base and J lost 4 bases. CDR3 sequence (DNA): TGTGCCACCAGCAGAGTGGGTGAAGCGGGAATGTACGAGCAGTACTTC. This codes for CATSRVGEAGMYEQYF.

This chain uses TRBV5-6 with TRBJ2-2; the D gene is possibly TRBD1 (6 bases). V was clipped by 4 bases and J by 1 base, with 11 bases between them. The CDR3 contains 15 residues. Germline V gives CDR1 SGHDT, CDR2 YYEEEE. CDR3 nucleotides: TGTGCCAGCAGCCGGGACACCCTGAACACCGGGGAGCTGTTTTTT. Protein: CASSRDTLNTGELFF.

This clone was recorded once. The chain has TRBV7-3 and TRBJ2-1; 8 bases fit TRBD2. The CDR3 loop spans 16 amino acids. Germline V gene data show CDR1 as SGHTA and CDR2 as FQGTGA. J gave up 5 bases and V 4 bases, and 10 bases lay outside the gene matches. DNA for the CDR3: TGTGCCAGCAGCTCCGGCGGGGGGCGTCTTAACAATGAGCAGTTCTTC. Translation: CASSSGGGRLNNEQFF.